This T cell receptor (beta chain) was profiled in a study of beta chain features in type 1 diabetes. Of note for this clone: The target antigen is unknown.

V shed 7 bases, J shed 0 bases, and the junction held 4 bases outside the gene matches. CDR3 length equals 14 residues. The germline V gene has CDR1 SQVTM and CDR2 ANQGSEA. Study-level results: Among patients, naive, central memory and Treg TCRB repertoires appeared more similar than among healthy donors. cDNA-based sequencing might over-represent cells highly expressing TCR. Within each of all four CD4+ subsets, Type 1 diabetes patients had TCRB CDR3s that were moderately but significantly shorter.

Isolated RNA was reverse transcribed in full, so expressed TCRB transcripts were sequenced. The table came from immunoSEQ multiplex PCR; TCRdb's copy has only in-frame clones and leaves some out. The repertoire has about 190,000 clones, 7.5% to 8.5% of them found once; the top ten carry 0.5% to 0.55%. The rearrangement uses TRBV29-1 and TRBJ1-2; 11 nucleotides match TRBD1. The sequencing sample was made of central memory CD4+ T cells from blood. The TCR comes from a man between 18 and 29 years old with type 1 diabetes. In DNA form, the CDR3 reads TGCAGCGCGCCGGGACAGGGGGCTAACTATGGCTACACCTTC. Its translation: CSAPGQGANYGYTF.